This T cell receptor (beta chain) is drawn from a study of shared clonotypes between healthy human individuals. Turning to this clone: Its antigen is unknown.

CD45RA-negative memory and CD45RA+ naive subsets were split from the CD4+ cells. Assay: immunoSEQ multiplex PCR; the TCRdb copy retains only in-frame clones and omits some. The data show roughly 2.2 million clones, with 85% to 95% seen just once and roughly 0.34% held by the top ten. Study-level points and caveats: Sampling involved blood alone; tissue repertoires likely differ. Generally, naive subsets (rather than memory subsets) showed larger estimated richness. Clonotypes not shared had lower generation probabilities than those common to all four donors.

The clonotype was recovered from a young man in good health. Some clones in this sample may be carry-over from other donors' samples. What was sequenced was naive CD4+ T cells from PBMCs. This sample's subset: CD45RA+ positively selected.

CDR3 protein: CASRTLRDRGGEQYF. In DNA, the CDR3 is TGTGCAAGTCGCACCCTCCGGGACAGGGGCGGCGAGCAGTACTTC. This rearrangement joins TRBV12-2 to TRBJ2-7; the DNA was not used to check the table's D call, TRBD1. TRBV12-2 constitutes a pseudogene. The CDR3 runs 15 residues.